The clone carrying this TCR beta chain is a singleton in its sample. Naivety among CD8 cells was defined by CD45RO negativity and positive CCR7 selection, thereby excluding terminally differentiated effector memory CD45RA+ cells. This entry comes from a study of shared clonotypes between healthy human individuals. Clones were sequenced by immunoSEQ multiplex PCR, and TCRdb holds only the in-frame ones, with some missing. This table has around 560,000 clones, around 96% appearing once. Germline trimming cut 3 bases from V and 3 bases from J; bases unmatched to any gene: 2. Germline CDR1 reads SGHAT; CDR2 reads FQDESV (reference sequence). This CDR3 region has 13 residues.

Input material: naive CD8+ T cells sorted from blood. The chain carries TRBV11-1 and TRBJ2-7; 7 positions match TRBD1. This receptor was taken from a woman aged 30 to 39 in good health. This chain's CDR3 is CASSLGQIYEQYF. The CDR3 region has the DNA TGTGCCAGCAGCTTGGGACAGATCTACGAGCAGTACTTC.